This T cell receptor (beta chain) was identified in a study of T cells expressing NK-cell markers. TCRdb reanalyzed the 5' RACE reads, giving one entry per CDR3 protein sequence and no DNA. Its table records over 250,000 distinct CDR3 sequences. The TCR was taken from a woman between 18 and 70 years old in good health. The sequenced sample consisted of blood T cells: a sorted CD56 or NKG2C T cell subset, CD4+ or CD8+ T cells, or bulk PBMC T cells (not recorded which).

The CDR3 sequence is CASRDRDSSYSSNEQFF. This chain links TRBV6-2 or TRBV6-3 with TRBJ2-1; TCRdb picks TRBD1, but there is no DNA to check that call. Germline CDR1 reads MNHEY; CDR2 reads SVGEGT. This CDR3 spans 17 amino acids.